These 8 T cell receptor beta chains came from one sample sequenced in a study of cytomegalovirus exposure and HLA in healthy donors. The PCR had 60 Vbeta and 13 Jbeta primers. This table comes from immunoSEQ multiplex PCR, and its TCRdb copy is limited to in-frame clones, with some not included. Of 230,000 or so clones listed, about 93% are singletons. The sample consisted of PBMCs. The source of these receptors is a girl aged 2 to 10 in good health and CMV-seronegative.

The chain couples TRBV9 to TRBJ2-3; 15 bases map to TRBD2. Germline CDR1 SGDLS, CDR2 YYNGEE. J lost 5 bases, V lost 0 bases, and 4 bases had no gene match. The CDR3 sequence is 17 residues long. Written as DNA, the CDR3 is TGTGCCAGCAGCGTAGGGACTAGCGGGAGGGCCGGAGATACGCAGTATTTT. Encoded protein: CASSVGTSGRAGDTQYF. Using reference TRBV9 and TRBJ2-3 for the parts outside the CDR3, the full variable domain is DSGVTQTPKHLITATGQRVTLRCSPRSGDLSVYWYQQSLDQGLQFLIQYYNGEERAKGNILERFSAQQFPDLHSELNLSSLELGDSALYFCASSVGTSGRAGDTQYFGPGTRLTVL.

The genes are TRBV28 and TRBJ1-6, with 9 bases lining up with TRBD1. The CDR3 runs 14 residues. V trimming: 4 bases; J trimming: 7 bases; junction bases outside the gene matches: 2. From germline, CDR1 is MDHEN and CDR2 SYDVKM. CDR3 sequence: CASSWTGENSPLHF. The CDR3 DNA follows: TGTGCCAGCAGTTGGACAGGGGAGAATTCACCCCTCCACTTT.

This chain uses TRBV5-1 with TRBJ1-3; unclear D gene. CDR1 is SGHRS, CDR2 YFSETQ, per germline. The CDR3 runs to 15 residues. Trimming shortened V by 0 bases and J by 6 bases, and 13 bases separated the two germline ends. This CDR3 reads CASSLAPGIINTIYF. In DNA form, the CDR3 reads TGCGCCAGCAGCTTGGCCCCGGGGATTATAAACACCATATATTTT. Together with reference TRBV5-1 and TRBJ1-3, the CDR3 gives the full variable domain: KAGVTQTPRYLIKTRGQQVTLSCSPISGHRSVSWYQQTPGQGLQFLFEYFSETQRNKGNFPGRFSGRQFSNSRSEMNVSTLELGDSALYLCASSLAPGIINTIYFGEGSWLTVV.

This clone was observed a single time. Here the CDR3 reads CASSTGISYEQYF. The CDR3 DNA sequence: TGTGCCAGCTCAACAGGGATCTCCTACGAGCAGTACTTC. J is TRBJ2-7 and V is TRBV6-1, with D possibly matching TRBD1 (6 bases). Germline loops: CDR1 MNHNS, CDR2 SASEGT. The ends were cut back, 8 bases at V and 0 bases at J, with 11 bases in the middle. This CDR3 has 13 amino acids.

The V and J genes are TRBV5-6 and TRBJ2-1, with a possible D match to TRBD1 (7 bases). The germline CDR1 and CDR2 sequences are SGHDT and YYEEEE. V lost 3 bases and J 0 bases, leaving 13 bases between the germline ends. The CDR3 is made up of 16 amino acids. This CDR3 is CASSSWGDSSYNEQFF. The DNA for the CDR3 is TGTGCCAGCAGCTCGTGGGGGGACAGCTCCTACAATGAGCAGTTCTTC.

The chain links TRBV5-1 to TRBJ2-1, with D possibly matching TRBD2 (6 bases). The CDR3 runs to 16 residues. Germline assignment: CDR1 SGHRS and CDR2 YFSETQ. V lost 4 bases and J 0 bases, leaving 14 bases between the germline ends. This CDR3 is CASSQRAGSSYNEQFF. In DNA form, the CDR3 reads TGCGCCAGCAGCCAGCGTGCGGGATCCTCCTACAATGAGCAGTTCTTC.

The CDR3 loop reads CASSLTGREKLFF. The CDR3 DNA is TGTGCCAGCTCCCTAACGGGTCGCGAAAAACTGTTTTTT. The chain uses TRBV18 and TRBJ1-4; D uncertain. The CDR3 has 13 amino acids. The V gene lost 6 bases and the J gene lost 8 bases, with 13 bases spanning the gap. Germline V gene sequence: CDR1 KGHSH, CDR2 LQKENI.

This clone was seen just once. Because the CDR3's place on the DNA is in doubt, the DNA is left out and the CDR3 is given as listed by TCRdb. The V gene is TRBV6-5, the J gene TRBJ2-1; TRBD2 reflects the table's D call only, with no check against the DNA. Germline-derived CDR1 and CDR2 are MNHEY and SVGAGI. The CDR3 region is 14 residues in length, termini included. The CDR3 loop is CASSTSGGHNKQFF.